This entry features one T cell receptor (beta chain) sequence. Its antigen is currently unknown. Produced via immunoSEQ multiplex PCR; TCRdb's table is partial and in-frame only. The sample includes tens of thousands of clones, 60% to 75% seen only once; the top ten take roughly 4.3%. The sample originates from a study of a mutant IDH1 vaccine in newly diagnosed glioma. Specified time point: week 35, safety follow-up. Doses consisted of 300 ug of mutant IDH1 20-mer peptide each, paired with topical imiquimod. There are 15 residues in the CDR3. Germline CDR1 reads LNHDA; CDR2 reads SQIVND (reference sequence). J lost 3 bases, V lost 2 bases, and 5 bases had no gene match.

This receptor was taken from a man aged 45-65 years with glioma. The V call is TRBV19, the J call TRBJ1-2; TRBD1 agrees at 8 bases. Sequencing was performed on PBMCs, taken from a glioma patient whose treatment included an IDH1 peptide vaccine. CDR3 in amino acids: CASSISQGADYGYTF. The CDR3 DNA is TGTGCCAGTAGTATATCTCAGGGGGCGGACTATGGCTACACCTTC.